Below, 7 T cell receptor beta chains from the same sample are listed, as sequenced in a study of blood T cell repertoires in COVID-19. Assay used: immunoSEQ multiplex PCR; TCRdb lists only in-frame clones, some missing. This table has about 200,000 clones, approximately 82% appearing once. The sample comprised peripheral blood. These receptors all come from a human donor in a cohort sampled during active COVID-19.

The CDR3 sequence: CASIQAGLAGAYEQYF. DNA of the CDR3: TGTGCCAGCATTCAGGCGGGGCTAGCGGGTGCCTACGAGCAGTACTTC. The V call is TRBV28, the J call TRBJ2-7, with 8 bases that match TRBD2. Losses at the gene ends were 7 bases for V and 2 bases for J; bases not matched to a gene: 13. Germline V gene data show CDR1 as MDHEN and CDR2 as SYDVKM. The length of the CDR3 is 16 residues.

V gene TRBV5-1 combines with J gene TRBJ2-7; TRBD2 might be the D (6 bases). CDR3 length equals 15 residues. Germline loops: CDR1 SGHRS, CDR2 YFSETQ. Trimming removed 0 bases at V and 9 bases at J, with 19 bases between. The CDR3 DNA is TGCGCCAGCAGCTTGGACGCGGGACGTTTCACGGGGCAGTACTTC. This translates into CASSLDAGRFTGQYF.

This chain links TRBV30 with TRBJ2-1; TRBD2 aligns across 15 bases. Per the germline V gene, CDR1 is GTSNPN and CDR2 is SVGIG (reference sequence). The CDR3 totals 14 residues. J gave up 9 bases and V 4 bases, and 4 bases lay outside the gene matches. DNA of the CDR3: TGTGCCTGGACGGGACTAGCGGGAGGCGTTGAGCAGTTCTTC. Its translation: CAWTGLAGGVEQFF. The whole variable domain, remainder taken from reference TRBV30 and TRBJ2-1, is SQTIHQWPATLVQPVGSPLSLECTVEGTSNPNLYWYRQAAGRGLQLLFYSVGIGQISSEVPQNLSASRPQDRQFILSSKKLLLSDSGFYLCAWTGLAGGVEQFFGPGTRLTVL.

The gene calls are TRBV7-8 and TRBJ1-1, with unresolved D. Germline V gives CDR1 SGHVS, CDR2 FQNEAQ. The CDR3 extends over 14 amino acids. Between the trimmed V and J ends, which lost 4 bases and 10 bases, there was a span of 19 bases. The CDR3 bases are TGTGCCAGCAGCTCAGCAACCACGAGCCGAAGAGCTTTCTTT. Amino acid sequence: CASSSATTSRRAFF. Complete variable domain (other parts from reference TRBV7-8 and TRBJ1-1): GAGVSQSPRYKVAKRGQDVALRCDPISGHVSLFWYQQALGQGPEFLTYFQNEAQLDKSGLPSDRFFAERPEGSVSTLKIQRTQQEDSAVYLCASSSATTSRRAFFGQGTRLTVV.

The rearrangement links TRBV12-5 to TRBJ2-2; D is ambiguous. V lost 5 bases and J lost 4, with 11 bases in between. The length of the CDR3 is 14 residues. Germline CDR1 reads LGHNT; CDR2 reads FRNRAP. The CDR3 protein is CASGALGGTGELFF. CDR3 in DNA: TGTGCTAGTGGTGCCCTTGGCGGCACCGGGGAGCTGTTTTTT.

This CDR3 is CASKTSGRSDTQYF. CDR3 sequence (DNA): TGTGCCAGCAAGACTAGCGGGAGGTCAGATACGCAGTATTTT. The rearrangement links TRBV27 to TRBJ2-3, with 13 bases matching TRBD2. V shed 7 bases, J shed 4 bases, and the junction held 2 bases outside the gene matches. The CDR3 has 14 amino acids. Germline CDR1 MNHEY, CDR2 SMNVEV (reference sequence).

The V gene is TRBV7-9, the J gene TRBJ2-1; 7 nucleotides match TRBD2. From germline, CDR1 is SEHNR and CDR2 FQNEAQ (reference sequence). CDR3 length: 14 amino acids. Trimming took 5 bases from V and 6 from J; bases not matched to a gene: 7. CDR3 nucleotide sequence: TGTGCCAGCAGCATTCGGACTAGTAGCAATGAGCAGTTCTTC. Translated: CASSIRTSSNEQFF.